What follows are 22 T cell receptor beta chains derived from one specimen sequenced in a study of blood T cell repertoires in COVID-19. The assay was immunoSEQ multiplex PCR, and TCRdb's table has in-frame clones only and misses some. The sample contains approximately 230,000 clones, about nine tenths of which appear only once. Source material: PBMCs or T cells enriched from blood (not recorded which). These receptors originate from a woman younger than 35 who had recovered from COVID-19.

The chain couples TRBV5-1 to TRBJ1-2; 9 bases align to TRBD1. The junction had 2 bases not matched to a gene; V was cut back by 4 bases and J by 4 bases. CDR1 and CDR2 (germline): SGHRS, YFSETQ. The CDR3 is 13 amino acids. CDR3: CASSRDRAYGYTF. CDR3 DNA: TGCGCCAGCAGCCGGGACAGGGCCTATGGCTACACCTTC.

This clone was seen a handful of times. The V and J genes are TRBV27 and TRBJ1-2, with TRBD1 matching 8 bases. After removal of 5 bases from V and 8 bases from J, the junction contained 7 bases not matched to a gene. CDR3 length: 13 amino acids. Germline V gives CDR1 MNHEY, CDR2 SMNVEV (reference sequence). The CDR3 DNA reads TGTGCCAGCAGTCCCAGGGGGCGAGAAGGCTACACCTTC. The encoded protein is CASSPRGREGYTF.

This clone is a singleton in its sample. V gene TRBV4-1 combines with J gene TRBJ2-1; the D is unclear. V dropped 2 bases and J dropped 0 bases, with 8 bases sitting between them. Germline V CDR1 and CDR2: MGHRA, YSYEKL. The CDR3 has 15 amino acids. CDR3 bases: TGCGCCAGCAGCCAAACGGTTAGCTCCTACAATGAGCAGTTCTTC. Protein sequence: CASSQTVSSYNEQFF.

V and J are TRBV4-1 and TRBJ1-4; 8 nucleotides line up with TRBD1. Germline V lookup: CDR1 MGHRA, CDR2 YSYEKL. The CDR3 contains 16 residues. V was pared by 1 base and J by 7 bases, with 8 bases of the junction left unmatched. CDR3 sequence: CASSQARTGRAEKLFF. CDR3 DNA sequence: TGCGCCAGCAGCCAAGCAAGGACAGGGCGGGCTGAAAAACTGTTTTTT.

This sequence joins TRBV18 and TRBJ1-3, with TRBD1 as a possible D gene (6 bases). The CDR3 totals 17 residues. Trimming pared 1 base from V and 0 bases from J, leaving 13 bases between. Per the germline V gene, CDR1 is KGHSH and CDR2 is LQKENI. CDR3 residues: CASSPRGQLPSGNTIYF. The CDR3 DNA sequence: TGTGCCAGCTCACCACGCGGACAGCTTCCCTCTGGAAACACCATATATTTT.

The chain joins TRBV7-2 to TRBJ1-2; the D is unclear. There are 14 residues in the CDR3. Per germline, CDR1 SGHTA and CDR2 FQGNSA. V gave up 1 base and J gave up 1 base, with 7 bases separating them. The CDR3 region has the DNA TGTGCCAGCAGCTTAGGTTCTCGTAACTATGGCTACACCTTC. Translating gives CASSLGSRNYGYTF.

J is TRBJ1-3 and V is TRBV5-5; maybe TRBD1 (6 bases). The CDR3 contains 16 residues. Germline V lookup: CDR1 SGHKS, CDR2 YYEKEE (reference sequence). The V and J ends lost 3 bases and 4 bases respectively, with 17 bases between them. The CDR3 DNA reads TGTGCCAGCAGCTACTCGACAGGTTTGGTGGGAAACACCATATATTTT. Its protein is CASSYSTGLVGNTIYF.

The chain combines TRBV27 with TRBJ1-1; TRBD1 aligns across 8 bases. Germline trimming cut 3 bases from V and 4 bases from J; bases unmatched to any gene: 7. There are 15 residues in the CDR3. The V gene's germline CDR1 is MNHEY and CDR2 SMNVEV (reference sequence). The CDR3 DNA sequence: TGTGCCAGCAGTTTTTCCGTCAGGGGGCCCACTGAAGCTTTCTTT. Translated, it gives CASSFSVRGPTEAFF.

The chain joins TRBV7-3 to TRBJ1-1, with D tentatively TRBD1 (5 bases). This CDR3 region has 14 residues. V lost 5 bases and J lost 6, with 16 bases in between. CDR1 is SGHTA and CDR2 is FQGTGA in the germline V gene. For the CDR3, the DNA is TGTGCCAGCAGCGCAGGTGGAGGGGCCGCTGAAGCTTTCTTT. This sequence encodes CASSAGGGAAEAFF.

The V call is TRBV18, the J call TRBJ2-7; no definite D call. This CDR3 is built from 12 residues. Per germline, CDR1 KGHSH and CDR2 LQKENI. Deletions cut 2 bases from V and 3 bases from J, with 5 bases between. The CDR3 nucleotides are TGTGCCAGCTCACCAACTGTCTACGAGCAGTACTTC. Protein sequence: CASSPTVYEQYF.

CDR3 protein: CASTGTTAYTEAFF. CDR3 coding DNA: TGTGCCAGCACCGGGACAACGGCTTACACTGAAGCTTTCTTT. The gene calls are TRBV11-3 and TRBJ1-1; TRBD1 is a possible D gene (6 bases). Germline V gives CDR1 SGHNT, CDR2 YENEEA. Trimming pared 7 bases from V and 3 bases from J, leaving 15 bases between. The CDR3 covers 14 residues.

The rearrangement links TRBV5-1 to TRBJ2-1; 10 bases map to TRBD2. The germline V gene encodes CDR1 SGHRS and CDR2 YFSETQ. This CDR3 is built from 15 residues. Trimming took 1 base from V and 9 from J; bases not matched to a gene: 7. The CDR3 sequence: CASSLRTSGISEQFF. The CDR3 region has the DNA TGCGCCAGCAGCTTGAGAACTAGCGGGATCAGTGAGCAGTTCTTC. The whole variable domain, filled in from reference TRBV5-1 and TRBJ2-1, reads KAGVTQTPRYLIKTRGQQVTLSCSPISGHRSVSWYQQTPGQGLQFLFEYFSETQRNKGNFPGRFSGRQFSNSRSEMNVSTLELGDSALYLCASSLRTSGISEQFFGPGTRLTVL.

The chain carries TRBV5-8 and TRBJ1-1; possibly TRBD1 for D (5 bases). Germline CDR1 is SGHTS and CDR2 is YDEGEE. The CDR3 consists of 15 residues. V shed 3 bases and J shed 0 bases, with 12 bases lying between them. As DNA, the CDR3 is TGTGCCAGCAGCTCTGACAGACTCATGAACACTGAAGCTTTCTTT. Protein: CASSSDRLMNTEAFF.

The chain joins TRBV18 to TRBJ2-1, with D unresolved. Trimming removed 2 bases from V and 0 bases from J, with 8 bases in between. The germline gives CDR1 KGHSH, CDR2 LQKENI. CDR3 length equals 15 residues. The CDR3 protein is CASSPSSSSYNEQFF. DNA of the CDR3: TGTGCCAGCTCACCAAGCTCAAGCTCCTACAATGAGCAGTTCTTC.

The chain links TRBV3-1 (or the pseudogene TRBV3-2) to TRBJ2-3; 9 bases are shared with TRBD1. With 4 bases clipped from V and 4 bases from J, the junction kept 6 bases outside the gene matches. This CDR3 spans 15 amino acids. In germline, CDR1 is LGHDT, CDR2 YNNKEL (reference sequence). The DNA for the CDR3 is TGTGCCAGCAGCCCCCGGGACAGGGAGCCAGATACGCAGTATTTT. Translated: CASSPRDREPDTQYF.

The chain uses TRBV4-1 and TRBJ2-5; no definite D call. CDR3 length equals 15 residues. Germline V CDR1 and CDR2: MGHRA, YSYEKL. V lost 0 bases and J 5 bases, leaving 13 bases between the germline ends. The CDR3 sequence: CASSQEPPPGETQYF. CDR3 nucleotides: TGCGCCAGCAGCCAAGAACCCCCCCCTGGCGAGACCCAGTACTTC.

The chain joins TRBV2 to TRBJ1-5; D not resolved. The CDR3 totals 14 residues. Germline assignment: CDR1 SNHLY and CDR2 FYNNEI. V was clipped by 1 base and J by 5 bases, with 9 bases between them. This chain's CDR3 is CASSEVNADQPQHF. The CDR3 DNA follows: TGTGCCAGCAGTGAAGTTAACGCAGATCAGCCCCAGCATTTT. The variable domain in full, with the rest retrieved from reference TRBV2 and TRBJ1-5, is EPEVTQTPSHQVTQMGQEVILRCVPISNHLYFYWYRQILGQKVEFLVSFYNNEISEKSEIFDDQFSVERPDGSNFTLKIRSTKLEDSAMYFCASSEVNADQPQHFGDGTRLSIL.

This sequence joins TRBV20-1 and TRBJ2-7, with 7 bases fitting TRBD2. CDR3 length: 15 amino acids. V shed 3 bases and J 0 bases; nucleotides not matched to a gene: 8. Germline loops: CDR1 DFQATT, CDR2 SNEGSKA (reference sequence). CDR3 bases: TGCAGTGCTAGTCATCCGGGGGGTAGCTCCTACGAGCAGTACTTC. It is translated as CSASHPGGSSYEQYF.

V usage is TRBV14 and J usage is TRBJ1-4; a weak D match, TRBD1 (6 bases). CDR1 is SGHDN and CDR2 is FVKESK in the germline V gene. Trimming pared 5 bases from V and 2 bases from J, leaving 15 bases between. This CDR3 is 16 amino acids long. CDR3 residues: CASSSFRTDTNEKLFF. The CDR3 DNA reads as TGTGCCAGCAGCAGCTTCAGGACAGACACTAATGAAAAACTGTTTTTT.

This chain links TRBV11-3 with TRBJ2-2; 8 positions agree with TRBD2. The germline V gene encodes CDR1 SGHNT and CDR2 YENEEA. The CDR3 has 16 residues. V lost 3 bases to trimming and J lost 5 bases; unmatched junction nucleotides: 8. The CDR3 nucleotides are TGTGCCAGCAGCTTTAAAGCGGGGGCAGCTACCGGGGAGCTGTTTTTT. Translating gives CASSFKAGAATGELFF.

The chain uses TRBV15 and TRBJ1-5, with D tentatively TRBD1 (5 bases). The CDR3 length is 16 residues. Germline-derived CDR1 and CDR2 are LNHNV and YYDKDF (reference sequence). V was trimmed by 0 bases and J by 7 bases, leaving 16 bases between them. The CDR3 DNA follows: TGTGCCACCAGCAGAGAGCCCCAGGGTCGAAGACAGCCCCAGCATTTT. Its translation: CATSREPQGRRQPQHF. Full variable domain (remainder filled in from reference TRBV15 and TRBJ1-5): DAMVIQNPRYQVTQFGKPVTLSCSQTLNHNVMYWYQQKSSQAPKLLFHYYDKDFNNEADTPDNFQSRRPNTSFCFLDIRSPGLGDTAMYLCATSREPQGRRQPQHFGDGTRLSIL.

This chain uses TRBV6-4 with TRBJ1-5; the D is unclear. The germline V gene has CDR1 MRHNA and CDR2 SNTAGT. Trimming pared 4 bases from V and 1 base from J, leaving 5 bases between. This CDR3 comprises 13 residues. For the CDR3, the DNA is TGTGCCAGCAGTGCGGGAAGCAATCAGCCCCAGCATTTT. Translated, it gives CASSAGSNQPQHF.